The T cell receptor beta chain described here comes from a study of T-cell reconstitution after alpha-beta-depleted transplantation in children (dated by TCRdb to the mid-2010s). Regarding the research as a whole: The study quantitatively tracked T-cell immune reconstitution after TCRalphabeta/CD19-depleted allogeneic hematopoietic cell transplantation in children using TCR repertoire profiling. Points the paper makes about the study in general: About two months after transplant, the apparently early recovery of alphabetaT-cell counts reportedly depended on just several hundred clones that had expanded rapidly and came from non-depleted graft cells. Over subsequent months, a decline in hyperexpanded clone frequencies was noted, and after one year, T-cell counts and TCRbeta diversity were mostly ascribed to newly produced T cells. In some patients, high TCRbeta diversity at day 60 was attributed to recipient T cells and intrathymic progenitors that had survived conditioning.

What the treatment or condition label conveys for this sample: allogeneic hematopoietic cell transplantation with graft depleted of TCRalphabeta T cells and CD19 B cells. TCRalphabeta/CD19-depleted allogeneic hematopoietic cell grafts were given to the transplant recipients, all of whom were children. The CDR3, from cysteine to phenylalanine, totals 15 residues. Of the read, only the CDR3 DNA is kept; its 45 bases are in frame from base 1. The germline V gene (reference sequence) yields DFQATT for CDR1 and SNEGSKA for CDR2. Here V drops 0 bases and J drops 8 bases, and the junction holds 9 bases not matched to any gene. As for this clonotype: The clone's antigen remains unknown. The input lacks base qualities; no much larger clone sits a single base away.

Library generation was performed with PCR. The instrument was an Illumina HiSeq 2500. TCR libraries were prepared with molecular barcoding, using unique molecular identifiers to normalize TCRbeta repertoire quantification. In-frame beta chains were kept once TCRdb had trimmed the public reads at Q25 with fastp and called clones with MiXCR. For every CDR3 protein sequence, its rows merge into one entry that carries the most common genes and DNA. In all, the sample holds some 180,000 distinct CDR3 sequences, and roughly 6.6% of those were seen once. The ten largest make up approximately 6% of the sample.

The TCR sequence derives from a boy younger than 10 with acute lymphoblastic leukemia, due to receive a stem cell transplant. Sequenced material: PBMCs, taken before TCRalphabeta/CD19-depleted stem cell transplant. This sequence uses TRBV20-1 and TRBJ2-4; TRBD2 aligns with 8 central bases. The CDR3: CSARDLEGGGYIQYF. The DNA sequence reads TGCAGTGCTAGAGATCTTGAGGGCGGGGGGTACATTCAGTACTTC.